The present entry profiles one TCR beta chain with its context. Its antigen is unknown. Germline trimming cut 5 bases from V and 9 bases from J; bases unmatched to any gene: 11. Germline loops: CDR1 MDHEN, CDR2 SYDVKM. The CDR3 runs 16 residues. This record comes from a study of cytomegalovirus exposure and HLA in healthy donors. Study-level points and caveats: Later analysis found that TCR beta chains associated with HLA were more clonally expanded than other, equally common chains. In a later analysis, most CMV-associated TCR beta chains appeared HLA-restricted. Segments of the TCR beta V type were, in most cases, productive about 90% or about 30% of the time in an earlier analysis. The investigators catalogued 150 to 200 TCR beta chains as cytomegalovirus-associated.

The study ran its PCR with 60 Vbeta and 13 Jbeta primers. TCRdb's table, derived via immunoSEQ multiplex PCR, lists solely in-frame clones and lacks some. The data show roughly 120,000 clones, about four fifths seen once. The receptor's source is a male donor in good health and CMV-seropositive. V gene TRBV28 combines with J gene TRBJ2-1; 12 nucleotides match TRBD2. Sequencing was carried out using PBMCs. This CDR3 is CASSDNGLAGTSEQFF. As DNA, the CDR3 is TGTGCCAGCAGTGATAATGGACTAGCGGGAACAAGTGAGCAGTTCTTC. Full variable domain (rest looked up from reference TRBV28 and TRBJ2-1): DVKVTQSSRYLVKRTGEKVFLECVQDMDHENMFWYRQDPGLGLRLIYFSYDVKMKEKGDIPEGYSVSREKKERFSLILESASTNQTSMYLCASSDNGLAGTSEQFFGPGTRLTVL.